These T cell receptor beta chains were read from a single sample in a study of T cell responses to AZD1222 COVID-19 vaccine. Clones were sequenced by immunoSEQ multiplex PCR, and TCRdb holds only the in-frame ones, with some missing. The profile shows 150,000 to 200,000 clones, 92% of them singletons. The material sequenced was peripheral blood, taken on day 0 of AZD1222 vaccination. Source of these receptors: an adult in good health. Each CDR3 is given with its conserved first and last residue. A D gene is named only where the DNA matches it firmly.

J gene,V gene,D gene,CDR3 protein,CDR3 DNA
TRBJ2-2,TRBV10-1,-,CASSESYRRTGELFF,TGCGCCAGCAGTGAGTCGTACAGGCGCACCGGGGAGCTGTTTTTT
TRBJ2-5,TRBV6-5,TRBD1,CASRGQGWETQYF,TGTGCCAGCAGAGGACAGGGGTGGGAGACCCAGTACTTC
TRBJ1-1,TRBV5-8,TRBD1,CASSRGQGAEAFF,TGTGCCAGCAGCCGCGGACAGGGGGCTGAAGCTTTCTTT
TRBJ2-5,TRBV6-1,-,CASSEGTITETQYF,TGTGCCAGCAGTGAAGGGACCATTACGGAGACCCAGTACTTC
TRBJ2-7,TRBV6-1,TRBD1,CASSEGDRGEQYF,TGTGCCAGCAGTGAAGGTGACAGGGGCGAGCAGTACTTC
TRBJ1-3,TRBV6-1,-,CASSVESPFSGNTIYF,TGTGCCAGCAGTGTTGAGAGTCCCTTCTCTGGAAACACCATATATTTT
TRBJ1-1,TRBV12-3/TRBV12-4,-,CASNLNTEAFF,TGTGCCAGCAACCTTAACACTGAAGCTTTCTTT
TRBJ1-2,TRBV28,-,CASSLWKQGGKDGYTF,TGTGCCAGCAGTTTATGGAAGCAGGGTGGGAAAGATGGCTACACCTTC
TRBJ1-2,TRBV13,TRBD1,CASSFGRTGYGDYGYTF,TGTGCCAGCAGCTTTGGCCGGACAGGGTACGGGGACTATGGCTACACCTTC
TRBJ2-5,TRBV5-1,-,CASSLESAQETQYF,TGCGCCAGCAGCTTGGAGAGCGCCCAAGAGACCCAGTACTTC